Shown below are 32 T cell receptor beta chains from a single sample sequenced in a study of blood T cell repertoires in COVID-19. The repertoire was sequenced with immunoSEQ multiplex PCR; TCRdb's copy has only in-frame clones and lacks some. The sample has about 220,000 clones; around 80% are singletons. The sample was peripheral blood. Receptors were obtained from a young man with active or convalescent COVID-19.

The V gene is TRBV28, the J gene TRBJ1-6, with 9 nucleotides matching TRBD1. V was pared by 7 bases and J by 1 base, with 11 bases of the junction left unmatched. Germline lookup yields CDR1 MDHEN and CDR2 SYDVKM. The CDR3 runs to 18 residues. CDR3 in amino acids: CASIPGQGGVSYNSPLHF. In DNA form, the CDR3 reads TGTGCCAGCATCCCGGGACAGGGCGGGGTTTCCTATAATTCACCCCTCCACTTT.

The J gene is TRBJ2-5, the V gene TRBV5-6, with 7 positions matching TRBD1. Germline V gene data show CDR1 as SGHDT and CDR2 as YYEEEE. V was clipped by 2 bases and J by 2 bases; unmatched bases: 9. The CDR3 has 16 amino acids. CDR3 residues: CASSLYRGPRQETQYF. The CDR3 DNA reads as TGTGCCAGCAGCTTATACAGGGGACCTAGACAAGAGACCCAGTACTTC. Together with reference TRBV5-6 and TRBJ2-5, the CDR3 gives the full variable domain: DAGVTQSPTHLIKTRGQQVTLRCSPKSGHDTVSWYQQALGQGPQFIFQYYEEEERQRGNFPDRFSGHQFPNYSSELNVNALLLGDSALYLCASSLYRGPRQETQYFGPGTRLLVL.

The J gene is TRBJ2-3, the V gene TRBV6-2 or TRBV6-3; 8 bases line up with TRBD1. V lost 2 bases to trimming and J lost 1 base; unmatched junction nucleotides: 2. Germline CDR1 and CDR2: MNHEY and SVGEGT. CDR3 length: 15 amino acids. CDR3 in amino acids: CASSYRQGRTDTQYF. The DNA for the CDR3 is TGTGCCAGCAGTTACAGACAGGGGCGCACAGATACGCAGTATTTT.

The chain has TRBV5-1 and TRBJ1-2; 10 positions agree with TRBD1. CDR3 length equals 16 residues. Germline CDR1 is SGHRS and CDR2 is YFSETQ. J gave up 1 base and V 0 bases, and 3 bases lay outside the gene matches. The CDR3 nucleotides are TGCGCCAGCAGCTTGGGTGGGACAGGGGATAACTATGGCTACACCTTC. Its protein product is CASSLGGTGDNYGYTF.

This chain joins TRBV19 and TRBJ1-4, with D hard to call. CDR3 length: 12 amino acids. Per germline, CDR1 LNHDA and CDR2 SQIVND (reference sequence). The V end was cut by 4 bases, the J end by 7 bases, with 7 bases between. CDR3 nucleotide sequence: TGTGCCAGTAGTACCGGTGGTGAAAAACTGTTTTTT. Translated, it gives CASSTGGEKLFF.

This chain connects TRBV5-6 to TRBJ1-1; D is undetermined. The germline V gene has CDR1 SGHDT and CDR2 YYEEEE. V gave up 3 bases and J gave up 1 base, with 10 bases separating them. The CDR3 loop spans 14 amino acids. CDR3 loop: CASSSGMRNTEAFF. CDR3 coding DNA: TGTGCCAGCAGCTCGGGGATGAGGAACACTGAAGCTTTCTTT.

The chain carries TRBV21-1 and TRBJ1-1. TRBV21-1 is a documented pseudogene. This CDR3 is 15 amino acids long. The CDR3 bases are TGTGCCAGCAGCAAAGTCGGGAATCTAAGAACTGAAGCTTTCTTT. The encoded protein is CASSKVGNLRTEAFF.

This chain joins TRBV28 and TRBJ1-1, with a possible D match to TRBD1 (5 bases). The CDR3 has 14 amino acids. Trimming shortened V by 10 bases and J by 2 bases, and 17 bases separated the two germline ends. Germline V lookup: CDR1 MDHEN, CDR2 SYDVKM. The CDR3 nucleotides are TGTGCCACCTTGGACATTAGGGGTAACACTGAAGCTTTCTTT. This translates into CATLDIRGNTEAFF.

This clone was seen a handful of times. The chain carries TRBV28 and TRBJ2-7; 7 bases line up with TRBD2. With V trimmed by 5 bases and J by 2 bases, 6 bases remained unmatched. The CDR3 is 14 amino acids. In germline, CDR1 is MDHEN, CDR2 SYDVKM. The CDR3, as DNA: TGTGCCAGCAGTACCCCGGGAGGTCCCTACGAGCAGTACTTC. Translating gives CASSTPGGPYEQYF.

This chain links TRBV5-1 with TRBJ2-7, with D maybe TRBD2 (6 bases). The germline CDR1 and CDR2 sequences are SGHRS and YFSETQ. Between the trimmed V and J ends, which lost 0 bases and 3 bases, there was a span of 13 bases. This CDR3 contains 15 residues. The DNA of the CDR3 is TGCGCCAGCAGCTTGGGCGGGGACGAGTTCTACGAGCAGTACTTC. Protein: CASSLGGDEFYEQYF.

To note about this clone: A junction end diverges from the germline sequence, so it may reflect a read error. The J gene is TRBJ2-7, the V gene TRBV2; 9 nucleotides match TRBD1. CDR1 SNHLY and CDR2 FYNNEI come from the germline V gene. CDR3 length: 15 amino acids. The CDR3 spells CASREGQGWPYEQYF. The CDR3 coding sequence is TGTGCCAGCAGGGAAGGACAGGGGTGGCCCTACGAGCAGTACTTC.

This clone was seen more than once but under ten times. V usage is TRBV5-6 and J usage is TRBJ1-5; D is unresolved. The V and J ends lost 1 base and 6 bases respectively, with 11 bases between them. CDR3 length equals 14 residues. From germline, CDR1 is SGHDT and CDR2 YYEEEE. The CDR3 spells CASSLLTSGQPQHF. Written as DNA, the CDR3 is TGTGCCAGCAGCTTGTTGACTTCGGGTCAGCCCCAGCATTTT.

This chain links TRBV29-1 with TRBJ1-2, with D possibly matching TRBD1 (5 bases). This CDR3 has 15 residues. Trimming took off 4 bases at V and 2 bases at J, with 17 bases between the two ends. Germline V gene data show CDR1 as SQVTM and CDR2 as ANQGSEA. The CDR3 sequence: CSVGPPSGGNYGYTF. The CDR3 coding sequence is TGCAGCGTTGGCCCGCCCAGCGGGGGAAACTATGGCTACACCTTC.

V and J are TRBV6-2 or TRBV6-3 and TRBJ1-1, with 8 positions matching TRBD1. CDR3 length equals 13 residues. J lost 7 bases, V lost 6 bases, and 7 bases had no gene match. The germline gives CDR1 MNHEY, CDR2 SVGEGT. Here the CDR3 reads CASSEQGGGEAFF. CDR3 sequence (DNA): TGTGCCAGCAGCGAACAGGGGGGGGGTGAAGCTTTCTTT.

V and J are TRBV5-4 and TRBJ1-3, with D perhaps TRBD1 (6 bases). Germline values: CDR1 SGHNT, CDR2 YYREEE (reference sequence). CDR3 length: 15 residues. Trimming cost V 2 bases and J 3 bases, with 12 bases left between them. CDR3 protein: CASSFGGLGGNTIYF. For the CDR3, the DNA is TGTGCCAGCAGCTTCGGGGGGCTTGGTGGAAACACCATATATTTT.

J is TRBJ1-6 and V is TRBV18; the match to TRBD1 covers 8 bases. The CDR3 totals 17 residues. V shed 4 bases, J shed 9 bases, and the junction held 14 bases outside the gene matches. Per germline, CDR1 KGHSH and CDR2 LQKENI. This CDR3 reads CASSQSLGQVGFSPLHF. CDR3 nucleotide sequence: TGTGCCAGCTCACAGAGTTTGGGACAGGTGGGCTTTTCACCCCTCCACTTT.

V gene TRBV30 combines with J gene TRBJ1-3, with D maybe TRBD1 (6 bases). V lost 3 bases to trimming and J lost 0 bases, with 12 bases between them. The CDR3 is 15 amino acids. Germline V CDR1 and CDR2: GTSNPN, SVGIG (reference sequence). The CDR3 loop is CAWRGADYSGNTIYF. Here the CDR3 DNA reads TGTGCCTGGAGGGGGGCGGATTACTCTGGAAACACCATATATTTT. The full variable domain, completed using reference TRBV30 and TRBJ1-3, is SQTIHQWPATLVQPVGSPLSLECTVEGTSNPNLYWYRQAAGRGLQLLFYSVGIGQISSEVPQNLSASRPQDRQFILSSKKLLLSDSGFYLCAWRGADYSGNTIYFGEGSWLTVV.

This rearrangement joins TRBV15 to TRBJ2-1; TRBD2 aligns across 9 bases. Per the germline V gene, CDR1 is LNHNV and CDR2 is YYDKDF (reference sequence). V shed 0 bases and J 8 bases; nucleotides not matched to a gene: 11. The CDR3 loop spans 17 amino acids. CDR3 coding DNA: TGTGCCACCAGCAGAGAAATCCTCCTAGCGGGGAGGGATGAGCAGTTCTTC. It yields the protein CATSREILLAGRDEQFF.

This chain joins TRBV7-2 and TRBJ2-7; 7 bases are a match to TRBD2. The CDR3 loop spans 16 amino acids. Per the germline V gene, CDR1 is SGHTA and CDR2 is FQGNSA. V gave up 5 bases and J gave up 7 bases; unmatched junction bases: 17. The CDR3 region is CASSGETSAQSEEQYF. DNA for the CDR3: TGTGCCAGCAGCGGAGAAACTAGCGCTCAAAGTGAGGAGCAGTACTTC.

The V call is TRBV28, the J call TRBJ1-5; possibly TRBD1 for D (6 bases). This CDR3 contains 13 residues. V was cut by 5 bases and J by 4 bases, with 9 bases left in between. In germline, CDR1 is MDHEN, CDR2 SYDVKM. CDR3: CASSRDINQPQHF. The CDR3 DNA reads as TGTGCCAGCAGTCGGGACATAAATCAGCCCCAGCATTTT.

The CDR3 nucleotides are TGTGCCACCAGCAGAGATAGGGAGAATAGCGGGTCAGATACGCAGTATTTT. Its protein is CATSRDRENSGSDTQYF. The chain couples TRBV15 to TRBJ2-3, with 7 bases fitting TRBD2. The length of the CDR3 is 17 residues. V shed 0 bases, J shed 4 bases, and the junction held 10 bases outside the gene matches. Looked up from germline, CDR1 is LNHNV and CDR2 is YYDKDF (reference sequence).

The chain's CDR3 is CASSTGQRYSGNTIYF. As DNA, the CDR3 is TGTGCCAGTAGTACAGGACAGAGATACTCTGGAAACACCATATATTTT. This chain connects TRBV19 to TRBJ1-3; a weak D match, TRBD1 (6 bases). CDR1 and CDR2 (germline): LNHDA, SQIVND (reference sequence). The ends were cut back, 4 bases at V and 0 bases at J, with 13 bases in the middle. The CDR3 runs 16 residues.

The chain couples TRBV6-2 or TRBV6-3 to TRBJ2-5, with a possible D match to TRBD2 (6 bases). V was trimmed by 6 bases and J by 3 bases, leaving 29 bases between them. Germline CDR1 and CDR2: MNHEY and SVGEGT. The CDR3 is 19 amino acids. CDR3 sequence (DNA): TGTGCCAGCAGCTGGGGATCACTCATCGTGGCGGGATGGGAAGAGACCCAGTACTTC. This sequence encodes CASSWGSLIVAGWEETQYF.

V usage is TRBV4-1 and J usage is TRBJ1-6; possible D gene TRBD1, 6 bases. The length of the CDR3 is 17 residues. The germline V and J ends were trimmed by 6 bases and 7 bases, with 22 bases remaining between them. Germline values: CDR1 MGHRA, CDR2 YSYEKL. The CDR3 region is CASSQNGPDRGNSPLHF. DNA of the CDR3: TGCGCCAGCAGTCAAAATGGCCCGGACAGAGGAAATTCACCCCTCCACTTT.

J is TRBJ1-4 and V is TRBV5-1; perhaps TRBD1 as D (6 bases). This CDR3 comprises 14 residues. Trimming removed 4 bases from V and 5 bases from J, with 12 bases in between. Germline V gene data show CDR1 as SGHRS and CDR2 as YFSETQ. CDR3 in DNA: TGCGCCAGCAGCCCAGGGGCCGAGAATGAAAAACTGTTTTTT. Translating it yields CASSPGAENEKLFF.

This chain joins TRBV2 and TRBJ1-2; weak D call: TRBD1 (5 bases). Germline V gene data show CDR1 as SNHLY and CDR2 as FYNNEI. Deletions cut 5 bases from V and 1 base from J, with 14 bases between. The CDR3 runs 15 residues. The CDR3 region is CASSLGAVHNYGYTF. The CDR3 DNA follows: TGTGCCAGCAGTCTTGGGGCCGTCCATAACTATGGCTACACCTTC.

This chain uses TRBV29-1 with TRBJ1-2; 12 nucleotides align to TRBD1. J was trimmed by 8 bases and V by 4 bases; bases with no gene match: 8. The length of the CDR3 is 14 residues. CDR1 is SQVTM, CDR2 ANQGSEA, per germline. The CDR3 bases are TGCAGCGTTGGACCCGGGACAGGGGGCGAGGGCTACACCTTC. Translating gives CSVGPGTGGEGYTF. The whole variable domain, filled in from reference TRBV29-1 and TRBJ1-2, reads SAVISQKPSRDICQRGTSLTIQCQVDSQVTMMFWYRQQPGQSLTLIATANQGSEATYESGFVIDKFPISRPNLTFSTLTVSNMSPEDSSIYLCSVGPGTGGEGYTFGSGTRLTVV.

V is TRBV7-3 and J is TRBJ2-2; TRBD1 agrees at 10 bases. CDR3 length equals 15 residues. The trim removed 5 bases at V and 0 bases at J, leaving 0 bases unmatched. Germline V lookup: CDR1 SGHTA, CDR2 FQGTGA. The CDR3 coding sequence is TGTGCCAGCAGCGGACAGGGGGCGAACACCGGGGAGCTGTTTTTT. Its protein product is CASSGQGANTGELFF. Based on the CDR3 plus reference TRBV7-3 and TRBJ2-2, the full variable domain is GAGVSQTPSNKVTEKGKYVELRCDPISGHTALYWYRQSLGQGPEFLIYFQGTGAADDSGLPNDRFFAVRPEGSVSTLKIQRTERGDSAVYLCASSGQGANTGELFFGEGSRLTVL.

For the CDR3, the DNA is TGCGCCAGCAGCTCGGCTAGCTACAATGAGCAGTTCTTC. It yields the protein CASSSASYNEQFF. The rearrangement joins TRBV5-1 to TRBJ2-1; no reliable D call. The V and J ends lost 3 bases and 3 bases respectively, with 7 bases between them. Looked up from germline, CDR1 is SGHRS and CDR2 is YFSETQ. The CDR3 length is 13 residues.

The rearrangement uses TRBV5-4 and TRBJ1-1, with 9 bases aligning to TRBD1. V lost 0 bases to trimming and J lost 4 bases; unmatched junction nucleotides: 16. Germline V lookup: CDR1 SGHNT, CDR2 YYREEE (reference sequence). The CDR3 is 19 amino acids. This chain's CDR3 is CASSLARGTGREMSTEAFF. As DNA, the CDR3 is TGTGCCAGCAGCTTGGCCCGCGGGACAGGGAGGGAGATGAGCACTGAAGCTTTCTTT.

This sequence joins TRBV5-8 and TRBJ1-5; no clear D gene. The CDR3 covers 13 residues. The germline V gene encodes CDR1 SGHTS and CDR2 YDEGEE. V was shortened by 0 bases and J by 4 bases, with 5 bases between the two germline ends. The CDR3 spells CASSLARNQPQHF. The CDR3 nucleotides are TGTGCCAGCAGCTTGGCCAGAAATCAGCCCCAGCATTTT.

The chain combines TRBV7-8 with TRBJ2-7; 10 bases are a match to TRBD1. The CDR3 has 14 residues. The V and J ends lost 5 bases and 3 bases, in that order; junction bases with no gene match: 4. CDR1 is SGHVS and CDR2 is FQNEAQ in the germline V gene. The CDR3 sequence is CASSPRTGGYEQYF. The CDR3 nucleotides read TGTGCCAGCAGCCCGAGGACAGGGGGCTACGAGCAGTACTTC.